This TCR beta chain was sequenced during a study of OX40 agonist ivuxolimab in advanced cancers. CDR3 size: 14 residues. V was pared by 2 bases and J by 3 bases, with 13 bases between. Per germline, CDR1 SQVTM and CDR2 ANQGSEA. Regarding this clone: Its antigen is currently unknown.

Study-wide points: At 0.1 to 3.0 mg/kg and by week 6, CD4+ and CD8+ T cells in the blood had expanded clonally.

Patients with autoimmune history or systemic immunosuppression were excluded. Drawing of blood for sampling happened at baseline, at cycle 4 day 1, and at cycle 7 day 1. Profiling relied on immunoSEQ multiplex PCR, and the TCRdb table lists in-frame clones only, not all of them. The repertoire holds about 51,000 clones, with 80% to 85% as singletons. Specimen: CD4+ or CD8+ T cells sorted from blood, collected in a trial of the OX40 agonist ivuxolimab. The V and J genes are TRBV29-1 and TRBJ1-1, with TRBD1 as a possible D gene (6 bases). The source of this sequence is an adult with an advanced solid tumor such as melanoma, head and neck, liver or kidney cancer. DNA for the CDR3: TGCAGCGTTGAATCACAGGGTCTGGACACTGAAGCTTTCTTT. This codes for CSVESQGLDTEAFF.